This note documents a single T cell receptor (beta chain) sequence. Its antigen is currently unknown. The repertoire was sequenced with immunoSEQ multiplex PCR; TCRdb's copy has only in-frame clones and lacks some. Found here are over 100,000 clones, more than 85% of them singletons; the top ten hold 4.5%. The CDR3 length is 14 residues. V gave up 11 bases and J gave up 4 bases, with 17 bases separating them. From germline, CDR1 is SNHLY and CDR2 FYNNEI. This sample was taken from a study of T cell responses to AZD1222 COVID-19 vaccine. Study-wide results and limits: Spike-wide coverage was observed for vaccine-associated CD4 TCRs, with dominant responses at 160-218 and 743-854. In a largely white British group with more females than males, clonal diversity was possibly underestimated. Every sample of the repertoires postdated the peak T cell response.

The chain has TRBV2 and TRBJ1-4; D possibly corresponds to TRBD1 (5 bases). The receptor comes from an adult in good health. Sequences were derived from peripheral blood, sampled on day 0 of AZD1222 vaccination. In DNA, the CDR3 is TGTGCCCCACAGGAGGAAGGCCATAATGAAAAACTGTTTTTT. Encoded protein: CAPQEEGHNEKLFF.